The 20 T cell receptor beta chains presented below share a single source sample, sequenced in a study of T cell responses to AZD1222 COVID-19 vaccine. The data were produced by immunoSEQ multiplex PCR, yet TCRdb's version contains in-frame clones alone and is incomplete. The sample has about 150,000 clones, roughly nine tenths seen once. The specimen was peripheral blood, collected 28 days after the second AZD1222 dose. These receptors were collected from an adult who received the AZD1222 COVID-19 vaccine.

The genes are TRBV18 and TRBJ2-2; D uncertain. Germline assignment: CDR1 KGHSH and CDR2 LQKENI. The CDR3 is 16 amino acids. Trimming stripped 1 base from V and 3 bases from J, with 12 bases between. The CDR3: CASSPLVGSDTGELFF. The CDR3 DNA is TGTGCCAGCTCACCACTAGTTGGGTCGGACACCGGGGAGCTGTTTTTT. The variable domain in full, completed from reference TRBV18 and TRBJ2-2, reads NAGVMQNPRHLVRRRGQEARLRCSPMKGHSHVYWYRQLPEEGLKFMVYLQKENIIDESGMPKERFSAEFPKEGPSILRIQQVVRGDSAAYFCASSPLVGSDTGELFFGEGSRLTVL.

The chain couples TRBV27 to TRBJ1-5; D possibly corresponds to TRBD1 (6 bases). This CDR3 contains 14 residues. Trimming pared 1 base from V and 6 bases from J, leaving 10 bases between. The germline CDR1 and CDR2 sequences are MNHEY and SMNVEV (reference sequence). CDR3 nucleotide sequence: TGTGCCAGCAGTTTATTGGGGGCGAGTCAGCCCCAGCATTTT. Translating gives CASSLLGASQPQHF.

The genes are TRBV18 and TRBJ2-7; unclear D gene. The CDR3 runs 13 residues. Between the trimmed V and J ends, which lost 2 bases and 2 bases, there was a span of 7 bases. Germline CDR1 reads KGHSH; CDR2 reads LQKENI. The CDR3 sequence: CASSPGMTYEQYF. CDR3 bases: TGTGCCAGCTCACCAGGCATGACCTACGAGCAGTACTTC.

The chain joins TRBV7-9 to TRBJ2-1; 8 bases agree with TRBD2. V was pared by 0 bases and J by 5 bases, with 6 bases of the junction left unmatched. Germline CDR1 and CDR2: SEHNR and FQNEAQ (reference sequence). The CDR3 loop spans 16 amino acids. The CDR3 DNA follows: TGTGCCAGCAGCTTAGCGGCGGGAGGCGAGGACAATGAGCAGTTCTTC. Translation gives CASSLAAGGEDNEQFF.

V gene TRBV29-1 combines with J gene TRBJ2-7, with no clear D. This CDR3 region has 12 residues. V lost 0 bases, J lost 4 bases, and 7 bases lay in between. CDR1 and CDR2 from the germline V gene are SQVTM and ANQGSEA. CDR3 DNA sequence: TGCAGCGTTGAAGACCTACGGTACGAGCAGTACTTC. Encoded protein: CSVEDLRYEQYF.

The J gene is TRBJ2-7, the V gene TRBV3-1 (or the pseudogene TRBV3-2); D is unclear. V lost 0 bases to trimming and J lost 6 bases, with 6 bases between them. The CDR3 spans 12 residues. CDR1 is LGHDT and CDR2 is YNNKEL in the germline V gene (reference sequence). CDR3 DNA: TGTGCCAGCAGCCAAGATATAAGCGAGCAGTACTTC. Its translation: CASSQDISEQYF.

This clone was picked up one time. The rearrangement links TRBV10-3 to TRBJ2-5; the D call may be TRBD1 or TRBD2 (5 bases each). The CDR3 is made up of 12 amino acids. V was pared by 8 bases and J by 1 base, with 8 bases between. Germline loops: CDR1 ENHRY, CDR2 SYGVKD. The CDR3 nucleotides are TGTGCCATCCGGGACGCCCAAGAGACCCAGTACTTC. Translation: CAIRDAQETQYF.

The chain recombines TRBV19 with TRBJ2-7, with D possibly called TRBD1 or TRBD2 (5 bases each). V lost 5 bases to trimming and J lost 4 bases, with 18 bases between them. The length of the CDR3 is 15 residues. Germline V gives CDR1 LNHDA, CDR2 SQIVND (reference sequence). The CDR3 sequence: CASSFPGRDPYEQYF. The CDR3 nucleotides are TGTGCCAGTAGTTTTCCGGGACGCGACCCATACGAGCAGTACTTC. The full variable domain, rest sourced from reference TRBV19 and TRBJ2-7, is DGGITQSPKYLFRKEGQNVTLSCEQNLNHDAMYWYRQDPGQGLRLIYYSQIVNDFQKGDIAEGYSVSREKKESFPLTVTSAQKNPTAFYLCASSFPGRDPYEQYFGPGTRLTVT.

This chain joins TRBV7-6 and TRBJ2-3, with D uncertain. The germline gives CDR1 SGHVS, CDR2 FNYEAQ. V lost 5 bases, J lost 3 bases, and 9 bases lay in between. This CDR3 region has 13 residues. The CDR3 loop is CASSPERTDTQYF. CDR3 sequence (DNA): TGTGCCAGCAGCCCTGAACGTACAGATACGCAGTATTTT.

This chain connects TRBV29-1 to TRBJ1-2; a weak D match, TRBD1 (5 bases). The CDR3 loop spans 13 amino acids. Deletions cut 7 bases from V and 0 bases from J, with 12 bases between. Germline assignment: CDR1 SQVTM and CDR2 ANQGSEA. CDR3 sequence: CSAIQDPNYGYTF. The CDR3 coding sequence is TGCAGCGCAATACAGGACCCTAACTATGGCTACACCTTC.

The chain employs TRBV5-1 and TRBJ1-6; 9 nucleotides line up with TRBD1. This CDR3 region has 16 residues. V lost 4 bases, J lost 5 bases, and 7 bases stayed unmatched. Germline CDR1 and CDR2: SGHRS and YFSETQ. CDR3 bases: TGCGCCAGCAGCGTTACTCGACAGGGGGATAATTCACCCCTCCACTTT. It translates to CASSVTRQGDNSPLHF.

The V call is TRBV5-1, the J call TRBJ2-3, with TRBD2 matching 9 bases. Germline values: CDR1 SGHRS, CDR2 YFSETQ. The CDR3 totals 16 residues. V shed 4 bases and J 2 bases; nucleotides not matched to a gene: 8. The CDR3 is CASSTTTSGNTDTQYF. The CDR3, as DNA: TGCGCCAGCAGCACCACGACTAGCGGCAACACAGATACGCAGTATTTT.

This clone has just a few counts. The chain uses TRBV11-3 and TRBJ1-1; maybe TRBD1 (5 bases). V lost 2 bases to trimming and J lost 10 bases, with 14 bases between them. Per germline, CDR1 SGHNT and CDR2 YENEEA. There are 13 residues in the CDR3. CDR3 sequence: CASSLLLGTAAFF. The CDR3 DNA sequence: TGTGCCAGCAGCTTACTTTTGGGGACGGCAGCTTTCTTT. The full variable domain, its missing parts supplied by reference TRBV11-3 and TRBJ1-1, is EAGVVQSPRYKIIEKKQPVAFWCNPISGHNTLYWYLQNLGQGPELLIRYENEEAVDDSQLPKDRFSAERLKGVDSTLKIQPAELGDSAVYLCASSLLLGTAAFFGQGTRLTVV.

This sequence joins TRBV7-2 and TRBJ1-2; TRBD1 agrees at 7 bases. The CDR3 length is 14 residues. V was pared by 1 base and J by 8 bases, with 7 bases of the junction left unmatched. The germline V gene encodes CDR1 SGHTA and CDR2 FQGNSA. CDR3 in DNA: TGTGCCAGCAGCTTAGATTACAGGGGTGGAGGCTACACCTTC. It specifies CASSLDYRGGGYTF.

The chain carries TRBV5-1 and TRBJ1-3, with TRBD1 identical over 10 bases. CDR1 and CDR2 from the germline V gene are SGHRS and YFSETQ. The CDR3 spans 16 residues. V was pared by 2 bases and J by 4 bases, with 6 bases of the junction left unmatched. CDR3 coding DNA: TGCGCCAGCAGCTTTACCGGACAGGGGGTCGGAAACACCATATATTTT. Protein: CASSFTGQGVGNTIYF.

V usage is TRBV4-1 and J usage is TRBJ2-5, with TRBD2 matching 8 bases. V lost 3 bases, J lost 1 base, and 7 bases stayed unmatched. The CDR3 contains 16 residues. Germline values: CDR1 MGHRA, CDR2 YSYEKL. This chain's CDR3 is CASSHPSAGGQETQYF. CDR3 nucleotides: TGCGCCAGCAGCCACCCGTCGGCGGGAGGCCAAGAGACCCAGTACTTC.

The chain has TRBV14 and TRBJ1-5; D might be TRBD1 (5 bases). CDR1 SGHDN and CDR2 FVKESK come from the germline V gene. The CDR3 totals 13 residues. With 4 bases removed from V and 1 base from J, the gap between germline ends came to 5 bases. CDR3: CASSRQSNQPQHF. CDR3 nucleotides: TGTGCCAGCAGCCGACAGAGCAATCAGCCCCAGCATTTT.

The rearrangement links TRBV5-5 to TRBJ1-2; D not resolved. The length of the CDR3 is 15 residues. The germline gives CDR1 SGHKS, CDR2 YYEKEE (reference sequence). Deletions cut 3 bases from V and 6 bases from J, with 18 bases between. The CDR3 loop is CASSSGSFLRDGYTF. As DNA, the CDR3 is TGTGCCAGCAGCTCTGGGTCCTTCCTGCGGGATGGCTACACCTTC.

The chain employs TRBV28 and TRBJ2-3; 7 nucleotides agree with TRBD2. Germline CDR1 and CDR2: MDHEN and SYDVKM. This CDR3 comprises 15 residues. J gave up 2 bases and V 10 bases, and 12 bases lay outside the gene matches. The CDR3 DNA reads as TGTGCCACCGAGGTTGGCGGGGGTCACACAGATACGCAGTATTTT. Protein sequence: CATEVGGGHTDTQYF.

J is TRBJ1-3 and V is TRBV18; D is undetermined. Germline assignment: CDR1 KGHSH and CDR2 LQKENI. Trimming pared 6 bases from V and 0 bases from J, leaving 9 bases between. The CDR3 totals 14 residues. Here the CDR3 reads CASSPGSSGNTIYF. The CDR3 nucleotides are TGTGCCAGCTCCCCGGGAAGCTCTGGAAACACCATATATTTT.